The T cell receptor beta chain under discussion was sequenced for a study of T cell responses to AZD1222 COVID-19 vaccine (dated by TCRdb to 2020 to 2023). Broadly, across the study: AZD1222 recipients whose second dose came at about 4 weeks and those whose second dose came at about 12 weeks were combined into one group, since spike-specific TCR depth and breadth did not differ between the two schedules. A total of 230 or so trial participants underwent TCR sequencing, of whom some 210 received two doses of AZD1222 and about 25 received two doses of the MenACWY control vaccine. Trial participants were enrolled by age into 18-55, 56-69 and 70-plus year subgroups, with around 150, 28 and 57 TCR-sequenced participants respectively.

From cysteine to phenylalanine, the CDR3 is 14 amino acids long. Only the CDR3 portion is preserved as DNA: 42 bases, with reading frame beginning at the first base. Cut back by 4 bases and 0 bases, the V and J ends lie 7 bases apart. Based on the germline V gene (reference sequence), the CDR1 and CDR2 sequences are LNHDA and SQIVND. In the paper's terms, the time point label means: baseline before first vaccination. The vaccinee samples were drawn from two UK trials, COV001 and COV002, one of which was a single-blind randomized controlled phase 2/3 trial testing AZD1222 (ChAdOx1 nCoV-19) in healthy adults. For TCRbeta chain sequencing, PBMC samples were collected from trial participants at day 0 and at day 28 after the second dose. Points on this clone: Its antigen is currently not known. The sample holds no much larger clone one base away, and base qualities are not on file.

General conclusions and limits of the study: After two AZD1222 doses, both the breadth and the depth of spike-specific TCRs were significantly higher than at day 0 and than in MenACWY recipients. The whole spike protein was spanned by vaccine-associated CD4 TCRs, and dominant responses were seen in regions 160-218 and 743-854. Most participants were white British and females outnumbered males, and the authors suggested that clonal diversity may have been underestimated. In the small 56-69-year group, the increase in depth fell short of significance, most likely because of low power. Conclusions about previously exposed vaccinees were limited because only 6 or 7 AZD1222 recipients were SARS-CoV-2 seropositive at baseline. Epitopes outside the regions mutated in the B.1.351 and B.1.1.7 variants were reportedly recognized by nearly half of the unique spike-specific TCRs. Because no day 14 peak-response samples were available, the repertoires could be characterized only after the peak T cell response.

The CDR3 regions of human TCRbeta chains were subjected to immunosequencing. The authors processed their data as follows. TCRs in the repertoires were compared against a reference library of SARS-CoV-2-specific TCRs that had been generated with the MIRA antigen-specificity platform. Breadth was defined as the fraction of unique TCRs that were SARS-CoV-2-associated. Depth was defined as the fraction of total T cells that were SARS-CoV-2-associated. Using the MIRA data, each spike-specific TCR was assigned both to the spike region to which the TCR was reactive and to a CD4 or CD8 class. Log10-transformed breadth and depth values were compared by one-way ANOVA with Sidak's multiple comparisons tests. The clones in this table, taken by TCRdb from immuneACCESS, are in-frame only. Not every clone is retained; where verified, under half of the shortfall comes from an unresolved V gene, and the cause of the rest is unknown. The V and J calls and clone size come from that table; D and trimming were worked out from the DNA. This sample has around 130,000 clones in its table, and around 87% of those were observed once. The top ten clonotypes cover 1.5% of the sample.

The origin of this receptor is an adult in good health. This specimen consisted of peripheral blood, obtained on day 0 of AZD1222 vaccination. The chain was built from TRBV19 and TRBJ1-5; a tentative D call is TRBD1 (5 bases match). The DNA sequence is TGTGCCAGTAGTAAGGGGCATAGCAATCAGCCCCAGCATTTT. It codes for CASSKGHSNQPQHF. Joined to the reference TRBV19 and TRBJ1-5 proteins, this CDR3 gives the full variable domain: DGGITQSPKYLFRKEGQNVTLSCEQNLNHDAMYWYRQDPGQGLRLIYYSQIVNDFQKGDIAEGYSVSREKKESFPLTVTSAQKNPTAFYLCASSKGHSNQPQHFGDGTRLSIL.